The present T cell receptor (beta chain) was sequenced within a study of T cells in women clearing cervical HPV infection. Looking at the study overall: Control women cleared a single incident HPV16 infection within 12 months.

CDR1 and CDR2 (germline): DFQATT, SNEGSKA (reference sequence). This CDR3 region has 13 residues. Worth noting for this clone: The CDR3 goes on 3 residues after the read ends, and that part is filled in from the germline J gene.

Only in-frame clones appear in the TCRdb table, and some are missing; sequencing was by immunoSEQ multiplex PCR. The sample data list 44,000 or so clones. The specimen was blood buffy coat. The chain is built from TRBV20-1 and TRBJ2-3, with 7 bases aligning to TRBD2. The clonotype was recovered from a woman aged 18-70 years with a cervical HPV16 infection that either progressed to CIN3+ or cleared (not recorded which). CDR3 DNA, as far as it was read: TGCAGTGCTGCGCGGGCTAGCGGTGGGACG. Translation: CSAARASGGT. The whole CDR3 sequence is CSAARASGGTQYF.